A single sample gave rise to the 9 T cell receptor beta chains below, sequenced in a study of blood T cells in healthy people across ages. The second PCR ran about 7 to 12 cycles with a sample-barcoded 5' primer and J-beta primers. MiXCR was run by TCRdb on the 5' RACE reads, yielding one entry per CDR3 protein. The table includes more than 750,000 distinct CDR3 sequences, approximately 32% detected once. These data also formed part of another study, on T cells of mothers and their children.

The source material was blood. Receptor source: a woman between 40 and 50 years old in good health.

This clonotype was counted only a few times. The chain employs TRBV28 and TRBJ1-5, with D unresolved. This CDR3 contains 17 residues. The germline CDR1 and CDR2 sequences are MDHEN and SYDVKM. The V end lost 4 bases, the J end lost 0 bases, and 16 bases lay between the germline ends. CDR3 nucleotide sequence: TGTGCCAGCAGTTCACCCTACCTTCAGGTTAGCAATCAGCCCCAGCATTTT. It specifies CASSSPYLQVSNQPQHF.

This chain uses TRBV14 with TRBJ2-5, with 12 bases identical to TRBD2. The J call is uncertain, as TRBJ2-7 better fits the DNA end. CDR1 is SGHDN and CDR2 is FVKESK in the germline V gene. The CDR3 totals 16 residues. The CDR3 DNA reads TGTGCCAGCAGCCAGCCCCTAGCGGGGGGGCGGAACGAGCAGTACTTC. As protein: CASSQPLAGGRNEQYF.

V usage is TRBV20-1 and J usage is TRBJ1-5, with TRBD1 matching over 7 bases. The CDR3 contains 15 residues. The J segment lost 3 bases and the V segment lost 7 bases, leaving 12 bases of the junction unmatched. Germline V gene data show CDR1 as DFQATT and CDR2 as SNEGSKA (reference sequence). The CDR3 region is CSDRTTGTLNQPQHF. The CDR3, as DNA: TGCAGTGATAGGACGACAGGGACGCTCAATCAGCCCCAGCATTTT.

This clonotype has only a few counts. The chain has TRBV6-2 or TRBV6-3 and TRBJ2-1, with 11 nucleotides matching TRBD2. Germline V gene sequence: CDR1 MNHEY, CDR2 SVGEGT. This CDR3 is 15 amino acids long. V lost 6 bases to trimming and J lost 5 bases; unmatched junction nucleotides: 6. The CDR3 DNA sequence: TGTGCCAGCAGAACTCTAGCGGGGGGTCACAATGAGCAGTTCTTC. This sequence encodes CASRTLAGGHNEQFF.

Comments on this clonotype: An end of the junction does not agree with germline; a read error may underlie this. The J gene is TRBJ2-5, the V gene TRBV5-1; D is perhaps TRBD2 (6 bases). CDR3 length: 14 residues. Germline CDR1 is SGHRS and CDR2 is YFSETQ. The CDR3 DNA reads as TGCGCCAACAGCTTGGTAGGCGGGGAAGAGACCCGGTACTTC. Translated: CANSLVGGEETRYF.

As concerns this clonotype: A much larger clone lies a single base off, so this may be a read error. The chain joins TRBV20-1 to TRBJ2-3; TRBD1 matches 10 bases. The CDR3 length is 13 residues. CDR1 DFQATT and CDR2 SNEGSKA come from the germline V gene (reference sequence). Unmatched junction bases numbered 3, after V lost 4 bases and J lost 5 bases. The CDR3 is CSAIRTGGDTQYF. In DNA form, the CDR3 reads TGCAGTGCTATAAGGACAGGGGGAGATACGCAGTATTTT.

This chain connects TRBV6-2 or TRBV6-3 to TRBJ2-1, with 12 positions matching TRBD2. The CDR3 runs to 15 residues. The V and J ends lost 6 bases and 7 bases, in that order; junction bases with no gene match: 7. The germline CDR1 and CDR2 sequences are MNHEY and SVGEGT. This CDR3 reads CASRLLAGGPNEQFF. Written as DNA, the CDR3 is TGTGCCAGCAGACTGCTAGCGGGGGGGCCGAATGAGCAGTTCTTC.

The sample holds many counts of this clonotype. This rearrangement joins TRBV4-1 to TRBJ2-5; 7 bases fit TRBD1. The germline V gene has CDR1 MGHRA and CDR2 YSYEKL. CDR3 length: 15 residues. Trimming took 0 bases from V and 4 from J; bases not matched to a gene: 5. This chain's CDR3 is CASSQDTTGRETQYF. The CDR3 bases are TGCGCCAGCAGCCAAGATACGACAGGGCGAGAGACCCAGTACTTC.

This chain uses TRBV20-1 with TRBJ2-1; TRBD2 is a possible D gene (6 bases). This CDR3 comprises 13 residues. Germline loops: CDR1 DFQATT, CDR2 SNEGSKA (reference sequence). V lost 4 bases and J 8 bases, leaving 15 bases between the germline ends. This CDR3 reads CSAIREFLDEQFF. As DNA, the CDR3 is TGCAGTGCTATCCGGGAGTTTTTGGATGAGCAGTTCTTC.